The clone carrying this T cell receptor (beta chain) was counted a few times. Its antigen is not identified. There are 13 residues in the CDR3. Trimming cost V 0 bases and J 15 bases, with 15 bases left between them. Per the germline V gene, CDR1 is MNHNS and CDR2 is SASEGT. These data belong to a study of vaccination effects on CD4 cells after COVID-19. Study-level points and caveats: The study dataset contains few convalescent patients and includes no early post-infection timepoints. There was marked clonal contraction among infection- and vaccine-induced clones late after vaccination.

Libraries were prepared by immunoSEQ multiplex PCR; TCRdb keeps only in-frame clonotypes and omits some of them. The profile shows 57,000 or so clones, roughly 72% of them singletons. Expansion of antigen-specific CD4+ T cells with viral peptide pools was carried out by the ViraFEST assay before sequencing. Having been cultured for roughly 10 days, the cells underwent CD4+ T cell isolation. Subjects were given two BNT162b2 or mRNA-1273 vaccine doses. Negative nucleocapsid antibody tests before and after vaccination confirmed no previous SARS-CoV-2 infection. Cells had half their medium changed to IL-2 medium on days 3 and 7.

The sequenced sample was CD4+ T cells from PBMCs cultured with HCoV-229E spike peptides, obtained after COVID-19 vaccination. This sequence originates from a human donor who received a COVID-19 vaccine. This chain links TRBV6-1 with TRBJ1-5, with D uncertain. This CDR3 reads CASSEAGNLGGHF. The CDR3 nucleotides are TGTGCCAGCAGTGAAGCCGGGAACCTCGGTGGGCATTTT.